This is a list of T cell receptor beta chains from one sample in a study of blood T cell repertoires in COVID-19. The repertoire was sequenced with immunoSEQ multiplex PCR; TCRdb's copy has only in-frame clones and lacks some. Of approximately 210,000 clones listed, roughly 84% are singletons. The specimen sequenced was peripheral blood. The source is a woman aged 80 or older with COVID-19, enrolled during active disease. Both conserved end residues are part of each CDR3. A D gene is named only where the DNA matches it firmly. The listing skips clone size in some rows; elsewhere it reads once, few, many or a size class.

clone size: -
J gene: TRBJ2-2
D gene: TRBD2
V gene: TRBV5-1
CDR3 DNA: TGCGCCAGCAGCTCCTCTAGCGGGCCAATGAACACCGGGGAGCTGTTTTTT
CDR3 protein: CASSSSSGPMNTGELFF

clone size: few
J gene: TRBJ2-7
D gene: -
V gene: TRBV10-3
CDR3 DNA: TGTGCCATCAGTGTTCAGGGCCACGAGCAGTACTTC
CDR3 protein: CAISVQGHEQYF

clone size: -
J gene: TRBJ1-4
D gene: -
V gene: TRBV3-1/TRBV3-2
CDR3 DNA: TGTGCCAGCAGCCAAGATAACGGGTTTCGGGAAAAACTGTTTTTT
CDR3 protein: CASSQDNGFREKLFF

clone size: once
J gene: TRBJ1-2
D gene: TRBD1
V gene: TRBV5-4
CDR3 DNA: TGTGCCAGCAGCTCCGGGACAGGGAGTAACTATGGCTACACCTTC
CDR3 protein: CASSSGTGSNYGYTF

clone size: -
J gene: TRBJ2-1
D gene: -
V gene: TRBV28
CDR3 DNA: TGTGCCAGCAATAAGGGGACAAGCTCCTACAATGAGCAGTTCTTC
CDR3 protein: CASNKGTSSYNEQFF

clone size: -
J gene: TRBJ1-1
D gene: -
V gene: TRBV5-1
CDR3 DNA: TGCGCCAGCAGCTTGGTTGTAAACACTGAAGCTTTCTTT
CDR3 protein: CASSLVVNTEAFF

clone size: -
J gene: TRBJ2-3
D gene: -
V gene: TRBV28
CDR3 DNA: TGTGCCAGCAGCCCAGGGGACCGCACAGATACGCAGTATTTT
CDR3 protein: CASSPGDRTDTQYF

clone size: -
J gene: TRBJ2-7
D gene: -
V gene: TRBV5-1
CDR3 DNA: TGCGCCAGCAGCTTGGATGGGGGCGCGGGTGGGCAGTACTTC
CDR3 protein: CASSLDGGAGGQYF

clone size: once
J gene: TRBJ1-4
D gene: -
V gene: TRBV5-1
CDR3 DNA: TGCGCCAGCCGCCCCTCACCAGGTAGTAATGAAAAACTGTTTTTT
CDR3 protein: CASRPSPGSNEKLFF

clone size: -
J gene: TRBJ2-3
D gene: -
V gene: TRBV15
CDR3 DNA: TGTGCCACCAGCAGAGATGGACCCAGGGCCGGAGATACGCAGTATTTT
CDR3 protein: CATSRDGPRAGDTQYF

clone size: -
J gene: TRBJ2-6
D gene: -
V gene: TRBV5-1
CDR3 DNA: TGCGCCAGCAGCGTACCGGGTTCCTCTGGGGCCAACGTCCTGACTTTC
CDR3 protein: CASSVPGSSGANVLTF

clone size: -
J gene: TRBJ1-2
D gene: -
V gene: TRBV19
CDR3 DNA: TGTGCCAGTAGGGAGGAAGGATACTATGGCTACACCTTC
CDR3 protein: CASREEGYYGYTF

clone size: -
J gene: TRBJ1-2
D gene: TRBD1
V gene: TRBV2
CDR3 DNA: TGTGCCAGCAGTCGGGGACAGATGTATGGCTACACCTTC
CDR3 protein: CASSRGQMYGYTF

clone size: -
J gene: TRBJ1-2
D gene: -
V gene: TRBV28
CDR3 DNA: TGTGCCAGCAGTTTACCTAATTCTGGCTACACCTTC
CDR3 protein: CASSLPNSGYTF

clone size: few
J gene: TRBJ1-2
D gene: -
V gene: TRBV29-1
CDR3 DNA: TGCAGCGTTGAAGCAGACAGTCTGCTGGGCTACACCTTC
CDR3 protein: CSVEADSLLGYTF

clone size: -
J gene: TRBJ1-1
D gene: TRBD1
V gene: TRBV27
CDR3 DNA: TGTGCCAGCAGGACGACAGGGGTCATGAACACTGAAGCTTTCTTT
CDR3 protein: CASRTTGVMNTEAFF

clone size: -
J gene: TRBJ1-2
D gene: -
V gene: TRBV28
CDR3 DNA: TGTGCCAGCGGAACCGGGGGGTCCTATGGCTACACCTTC
CDR3 protein: CASGTGGSYGYTF

clone size: once
J gene: TRBJ2-7
D gene: TRBD1
V gene: TRBV18
CDR3 DNA: TGTGCCAGCTCACCGAGGACAGGGGGAGCCTACGAGCAGTACTTC
CDR3 protein: CASSPRTGGAYEQYF

clone size: -
J gene: TRBJ2-7
D gene: -
V gene: TRBV19
CDR3 DNA: TGTGCCAGTCGCTCGGCGACTAGTGGGAACTACGAGCAGTACTTC
CDR3 protein: CASRSATSGNYEQYF

clone size: -
J gene: TRBJ1-4
D gene: -
V gene: TRBV2
CDR3 DNA: TGTGCCAGCAGTGCCGTCTCCGGAGGGGAAAAACTGTTTTTT
CDR3 protein: CASSAVSGGEKLFF

clone size: -
J gene: TRBJ2-1
D gene: TRBD1
V gene: TRBV24-1
CDR3 DNA: TGTGCCACCAGTGATTACAGACAGGGAAATGAGCAGTTCTTC
CDR3 protein: CATSDYRQGNEQFF

clone size: -
J gene: TRBJ1-5
D gene: TRBD1
V gene: TRBV11-2
CDR3 DNA: TGTGCCAGTACACCGACAGGGGGCAAGAATCAGCCCCAGCATTTT
CDR3 protein: CASTPTGGKNQPQHF

clone size: -
J gene: TRBJ1-3
D gene: TRBD1
V gene: TRBV5-1
CDR3 DNA: TGCGCCAGCAGCCAAGGACAGGCTGCAAACACCATATATTTT
CDR3 protein: CASSQGQAANTIYF

clone size: -
J gene: TRBJ2-3
D gene: -
V gene: TRBV11-3
CDR3 DNA: TGTGCCAGCAGCGCTAGGACAGGCACAGATACGCAGTATTTT
CDR3 protein: CASSARTGTDTQYF

clone size: -
J gene: TRBJ1-1
D gene: -
V gene: TRBV9
CDR3 DNA: TGTGCCAGCAGCGTAGGACCAAATAGCATAGATGAAGCTTTCTTT
CDR3 protein: CASSVGPNSIDEAFF

clone size: -
J gene: TRBJ1-1
D gene: -
V gene: TRBV10-1
CDR3 DNA: TGCGCCAGCAGTGAAGCAGGGGTCGGCACTGAAGCTTTCTTT
CDR3 protein: CASSEAGVGTEAFF

clone size: -
J gene: TRBJ1-2
D gene: -
V gene: TRBV3-1/TRBV3-2
CDR3 DNA: TGTGCCAGCAGCCAAGATCCCCTGGGGAGGGCCTATGGCTACACCTTC
CDR3 protein: CASSQDPLGRAYGYTF

clone size: -
J gene: TRBJ2-1
D gene: TRBD1
V gene: TRBV7-3
CDR3 DNA: TGTGCCAGCAGCTCGTCGGGACAGGGTTCCTACAATGAGCAGTTCTTC
CDR3 protein: CASSSSGQGSYNEQFF

clone size: -
J gene: TRBJ1-1
D gene: TRBD1
V gene: TRBV5-1
CDR3 DNA: TGCGCCAGCAGCTTGGAGGGGGGACAGTACACTGAAGCTTTCTTT
CDR3 protein: CASSLEGGQYTEAFF

clone size: -
J gene: TRBJ1-1
D gene: -
V gene: TRBV14
CDR3 DNA: TGTGCCAGCAGCCAAGATACGGTGAACACTGAAGCTTTCTTT
CDR3 protein: CASSQDTVNTEAFF

clone size: -
J gene: TRBJ1-5
D gene: -
V gene: TRBV4-1
CDR3 DNA: TGCGCCAGCAGCCAAGATGGGGGGTGGTATCAGCCCCAGCATTTT
CDR3 protein: CASSQDGGWYQPQHF

clone size: -
J gene: TRBJ2-7
D gene: -
V gene: TRBV11-2
CDR3 DNA: TGTGCCAGCAGGATAACAGGGAGAACGTACTTC
CDR3 protein: CASRITGRTYF

clone size: -
J gene: TRBJ1-2
D gene: -
V gene: TRBV2
CDR3 DNA: TGTGCCAGCAGTGGTTTAACAGGGTTCGATGGCTACACCTTC
CDR3 protein: CASSGLTGFDGYTF

clone size: -
J gene: TRBJ2-7
D gene: TRBD1
V gene: TRBV6-2/TRBV6-3
CDR3 DNA: TGTGCCAGCAGTGACAGGGGACTGTACGAGCAGTACTTC
CDR3 protein: CASSDRGLYEQYF

clone size: few
J gene: TRBJ1-2
D gene: TRBD1
V gene: TRBV19
CDR3 DNA: TGTGCCAGTAGTTCGGGTGGACAGGGGGACGGGGAACATTATGGCTACACCTTC
CDR3 protein: CASSSGGQGDGEHYGYTF

clone size: -
J gene: TRBJ1-5
D gene: -
V gene: TRBV16
CDR3 DNA: TGTGCCAGCAGCCAATTGGCAGGGCATCAGCCCCAGCATTTT
CDR3 protein: CASSQLAGHQPQHF

clone size: -
J gene: TRBJ1-5
D gene: -
V gene: TRBV7-9
CDR3 DNA: TGTGCCAGCAGCCGAGGGGGTAGCAATCAGCCCCAGCATTTT
CDR3 protein: CASSRGGSNQPQHF

clone size: -
J gene: TRBJ1-5
D gene: -
V gene: TRBV12-3/TRBV12-4
CDR3 DNA: TGTGCCACTTCAGAAGGGGGAAGGCAACCCCAGCATTTT
CDR3 protein: CATSEGGRQPQHF

clone size: -
J gene: TRBJ2-3
D gene: TRBD2
V gene: TRBV4-1
CDR3 DNA: TGCGCCAGCAGCCGACTAGCGGGGGGGCCAGATACGCAGTATTTT
CDR3 protein: CASSRLAGGPDTQYF

clone size: -
J gene: TRBJ1-1
D gene: -
V gene: TRBV18
CDR3 DNA: TGTGCCAGCTCACCACGGGAGGAAGCTTTCTTT
CDR3 protein: CASSPREEAFF

clone size: -
J gene: TRBJ2-6
D gene: -
V gene: TRBV3-1/TRBV3-2
CDR3 DNA: TGTGCCAGCAGCCTTAGAGGGCCGGCTTCTTACGGGGCCAACGTCCTGACTTTC
CDR3 protein: CASSLRGPASYGANVLTF

clone size: -
J gene: TRBJ1-6
D gene: -
V gene: TRBV7-8
CDR3 DNA: TGTGCCAGCAGCTTATCCGAGAATTCACCCCTCCACTTT
CDR3 protein: CASSLSENSPLHF

clone size: -
J gene: TRBJ1-4
D gene: TRBD1
V gene: TRBV27
CDR3 DNA: TGTGCCAGCAGTAGACAGGGGGCGTATGAAAAACTGTTTTTT
CDR3 protein: CASSRQGAYEKLFF

clone size: -
J gene: TRBJ1-5
D gene: TRBD1
V gene: TRBV19
CDR3 DNA: TGTGCCAGTAACATGGGAGGGACAGGGGGCCAGCCCCAGCATTTT
CDR3 protein: CASNMGGTGGQPQHF

clone size: -
J gene: TRBJ1-5
D gene: TRBD1
V gene: TRBV28
CDR3 DNA: TGTGCCAGCAGCCTAGGGACAGGGACCAATCAGCCCCAGCATTTT
CDR3 protein: CASSLGTGTNQPQHF

clone size: few
J gene: TRBJ2-3
D gene: -
V gene: TRBV18
CDR3 DNA: TGTGCCAGCTCACCAAACATTGAGACACAGACAGCGCAGTATTTT
CDR3 protein: CASSPNIETQTAQYF

clone size: -
J gene: TRBJ2-3
D gene: -
V gene: TRBV29-1
CDR3 DNA: TGCAGCGTTGATTTAGGACAAAGGGGCCCAGATACGCAGTATTTT
CDR3 protein: CSVDLGQRGPDTQYF

clone size: -
J gene: TRBJ1-2
D gene: TRBD1
V gene: TRBV5-4
CDR3 DNA: TGTGCCAGCAGCTACGCGACAGGGGCCTATGGCTACACCTTC
CDR3 protein: CASSYATGAYGYTF

clone size: -
J gene: TRBJ2-2
D gene: -
V gene: TRBV9
CDR3 DNA: TGTGCCAGCAGCGTAGGGAGCCGAGGGAGAACCGGGGAGCTGTTTTTT
CDR3 protein: CASSVGSRGRTGELFF

clone size: -
J gene: TRBJ2-7
D gene: -
V gene: TRBV6-2/TRBV6-3
CDR3 DNA: TGTGCCAGCAGTCGACCGGGACTCTCACGCGAGCAGTACTTC
CDR3 protein: CASSRPGLSREQYF

clone size: -
J gene: TRBJ2-2
D gene: -
V gene: TRBV2
CDR3 DNA: TGTGCCAGCAGTGAAGAACTTTTTAGGGGGAACACCGGGGAGCTGTTTTTT
CDR3 protein: CASSEELFRGNTGELFF

clone size: -
J gene: TRBJ2-1
D gene: -
V gene: TRBV10-3
CDR3 DNA: TGTGCCATCGCGACTAGTAGGGCGTACAATGAGCAGTTCTTC
CDR3 protein: CAIATSRAYNEQFF

clone size: -
J gene: TRBJ2-3
D gene: -
V gene: TRBV28
CDR3 DNA: TGTGCCAGCAGTTTAGGCCAAGTTGATAGCACAGATACGCAGTATTTT
CDR3 protein: CASSLGQVDSTDTQYF